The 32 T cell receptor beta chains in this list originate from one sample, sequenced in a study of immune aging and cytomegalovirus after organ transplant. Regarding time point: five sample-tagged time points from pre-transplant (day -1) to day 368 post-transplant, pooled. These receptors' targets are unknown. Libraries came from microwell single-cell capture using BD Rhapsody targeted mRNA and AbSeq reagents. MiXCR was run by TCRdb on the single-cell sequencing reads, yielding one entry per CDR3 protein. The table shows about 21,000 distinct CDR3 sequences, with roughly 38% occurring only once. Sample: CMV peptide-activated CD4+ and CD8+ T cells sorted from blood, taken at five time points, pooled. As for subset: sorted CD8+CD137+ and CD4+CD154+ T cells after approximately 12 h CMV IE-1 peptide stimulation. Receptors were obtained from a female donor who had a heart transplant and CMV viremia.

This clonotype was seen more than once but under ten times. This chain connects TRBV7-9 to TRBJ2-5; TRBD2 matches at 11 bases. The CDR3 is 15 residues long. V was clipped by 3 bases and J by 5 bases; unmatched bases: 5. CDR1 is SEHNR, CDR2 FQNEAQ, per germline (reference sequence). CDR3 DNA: TGTGCCAGCAGCTTGACTAGCGGGATGGGGGAGACCCAGTACTTC. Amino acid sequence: CASSLTSGMGETQYF.

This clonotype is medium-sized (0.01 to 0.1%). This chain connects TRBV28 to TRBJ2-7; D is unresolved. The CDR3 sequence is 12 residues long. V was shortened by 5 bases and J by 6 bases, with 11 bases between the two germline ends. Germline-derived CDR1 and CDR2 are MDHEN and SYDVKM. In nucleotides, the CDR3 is TGTGCCAGCAGTCTGCTAGGATCCGAGCAGTACTTC. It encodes CASSLLGSEQYF.

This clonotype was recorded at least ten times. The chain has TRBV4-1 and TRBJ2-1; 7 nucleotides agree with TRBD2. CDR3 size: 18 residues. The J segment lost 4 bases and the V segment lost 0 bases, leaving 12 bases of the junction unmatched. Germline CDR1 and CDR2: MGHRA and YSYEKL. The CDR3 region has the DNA TGCGCCAGCAGCCAAGATTTGGCTGGCGGGGGTGTATACAATGAGCAGTTCTTC. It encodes CASSQDLAGGGVYNEQFF.

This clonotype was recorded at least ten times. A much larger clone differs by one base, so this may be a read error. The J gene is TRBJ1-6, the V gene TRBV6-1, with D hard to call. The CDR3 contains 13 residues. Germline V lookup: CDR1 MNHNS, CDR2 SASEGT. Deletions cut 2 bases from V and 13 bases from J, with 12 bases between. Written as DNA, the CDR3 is TGTGCCAGCAGTGAATCCGCTGAACTCCCCCTCCACTTT. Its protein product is CASSESAELPLHF.

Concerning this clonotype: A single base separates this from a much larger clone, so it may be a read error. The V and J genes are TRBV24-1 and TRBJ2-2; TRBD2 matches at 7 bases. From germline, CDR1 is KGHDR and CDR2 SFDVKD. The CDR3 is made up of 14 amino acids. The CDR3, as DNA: TGTGCCTCATCGCGGGGGAGGCCCGGCGGGGAGCTGTTTTTC. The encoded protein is CASSRGRPGGELFF.

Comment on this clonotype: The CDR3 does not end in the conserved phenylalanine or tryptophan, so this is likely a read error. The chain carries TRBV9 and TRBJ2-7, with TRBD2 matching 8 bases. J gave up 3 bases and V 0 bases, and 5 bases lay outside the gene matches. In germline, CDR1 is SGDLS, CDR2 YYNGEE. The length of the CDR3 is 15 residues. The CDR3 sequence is CASSVGGTSHYEQYS. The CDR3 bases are TGTGCCAGCAGCGTAGGCGGGACTAGTCACTACGAGCAGTACTCC.

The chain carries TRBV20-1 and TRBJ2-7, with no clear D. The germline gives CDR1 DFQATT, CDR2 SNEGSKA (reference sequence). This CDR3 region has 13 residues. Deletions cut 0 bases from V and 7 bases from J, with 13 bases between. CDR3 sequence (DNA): TGCAGTGCTAGAGAGGGTAGGATCCTGGAGCAGTACTTC. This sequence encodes CSAREGRILEQYF.

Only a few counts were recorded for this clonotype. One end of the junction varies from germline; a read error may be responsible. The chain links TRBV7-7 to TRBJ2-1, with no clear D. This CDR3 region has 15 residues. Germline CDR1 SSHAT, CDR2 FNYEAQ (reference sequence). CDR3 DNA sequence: TGTGCTAGCAGCCCCGCTCCTGCATTCGACGATGAGCAGTTCTTC. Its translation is CASSPAPAFDDEQFF.

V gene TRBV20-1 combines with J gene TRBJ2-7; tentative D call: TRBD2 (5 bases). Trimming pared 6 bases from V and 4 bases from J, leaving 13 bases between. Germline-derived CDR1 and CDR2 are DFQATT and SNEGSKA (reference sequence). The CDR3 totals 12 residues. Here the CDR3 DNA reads TGCAGTGCAATTAGCGTGGGGTACGAGCAGTACTTC. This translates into CSAISVGYEQYF.

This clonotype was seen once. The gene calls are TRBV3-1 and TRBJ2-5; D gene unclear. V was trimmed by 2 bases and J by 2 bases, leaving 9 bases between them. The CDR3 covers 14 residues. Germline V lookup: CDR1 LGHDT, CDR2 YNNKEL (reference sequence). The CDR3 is CASSQNGRQETQYF. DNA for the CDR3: TGTGCCAGCAGCCAAAACGGACGGCAAGAGACCCAGTACTTC.

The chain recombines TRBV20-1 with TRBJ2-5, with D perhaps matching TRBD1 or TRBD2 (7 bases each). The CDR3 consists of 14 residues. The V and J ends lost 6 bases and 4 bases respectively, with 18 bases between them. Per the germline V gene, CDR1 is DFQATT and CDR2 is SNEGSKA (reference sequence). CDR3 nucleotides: TGCAGTGCCAGGGGGGGAGGCAGCGGAGAGACCCAGTACTTC. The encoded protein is CSARGGGSGETQYF.

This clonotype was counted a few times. The CDR3, as DNA: TGTGCCAGCAGTTTTGACCGAACCTACGAGCAGTACTTC. Translation gives CASSFDRTYEQYF. The gene calls are TRBV12-3 or TRBV12-4 and TRBJ2-7; D is undetermined. The CDR3 runs 13 residues. The germline V and J ends were trimmed by 3 bases and 2 bases, with 8 bases remaining between them.

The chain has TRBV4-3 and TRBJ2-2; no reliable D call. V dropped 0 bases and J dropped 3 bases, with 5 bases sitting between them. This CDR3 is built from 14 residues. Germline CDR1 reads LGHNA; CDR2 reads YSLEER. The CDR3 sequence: CASSQDAHTGELFF. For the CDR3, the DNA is TGCGCCAGCAGCCAAGATGCACACACCGGGGAGCTGTTTTTT.

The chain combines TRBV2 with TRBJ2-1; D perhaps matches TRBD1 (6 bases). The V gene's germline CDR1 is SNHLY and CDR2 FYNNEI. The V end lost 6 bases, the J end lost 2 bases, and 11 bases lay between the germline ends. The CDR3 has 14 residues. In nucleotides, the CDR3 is TGTGCCAGCAGGGGGGCTAGAACCTACAATGAGCAGTTCTTC. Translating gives CASRGARTYNEQFF.

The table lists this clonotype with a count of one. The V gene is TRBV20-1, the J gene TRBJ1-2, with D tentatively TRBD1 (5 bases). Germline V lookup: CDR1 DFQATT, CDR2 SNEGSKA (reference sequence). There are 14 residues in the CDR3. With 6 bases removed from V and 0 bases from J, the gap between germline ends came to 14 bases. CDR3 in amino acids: CSAHRQGSNYGYTF. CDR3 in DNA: TGCAGTGCCCATAGGCAGGGTTCTAACTATGGCTACACCTTC.

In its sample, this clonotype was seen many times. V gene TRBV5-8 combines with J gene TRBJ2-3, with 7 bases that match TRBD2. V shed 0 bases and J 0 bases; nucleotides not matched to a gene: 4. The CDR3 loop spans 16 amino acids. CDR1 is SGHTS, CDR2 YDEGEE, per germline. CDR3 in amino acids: CASSLVLAESTDTQYF. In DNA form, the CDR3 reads TGTGCCAGCAGCTTGGTTCTAGCGGAAAGCACAGATACGCAGTATTTT.

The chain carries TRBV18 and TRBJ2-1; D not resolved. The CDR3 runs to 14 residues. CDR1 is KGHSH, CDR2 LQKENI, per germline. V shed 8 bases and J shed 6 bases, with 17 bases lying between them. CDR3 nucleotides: TGTGCCAGCATCCACCCGGGCAGCCGCAATGAGCAGTTCTTC. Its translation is CASIHPGSRNEQFF.

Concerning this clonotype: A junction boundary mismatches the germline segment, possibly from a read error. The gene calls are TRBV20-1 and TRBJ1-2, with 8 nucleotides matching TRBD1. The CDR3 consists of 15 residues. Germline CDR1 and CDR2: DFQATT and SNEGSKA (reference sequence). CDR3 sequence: CSARARRTGNYGYTF. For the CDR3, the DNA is TGCAGTGCTAGAGCTCGCCGGACAGGGAACTATGGTTACACCTTC.

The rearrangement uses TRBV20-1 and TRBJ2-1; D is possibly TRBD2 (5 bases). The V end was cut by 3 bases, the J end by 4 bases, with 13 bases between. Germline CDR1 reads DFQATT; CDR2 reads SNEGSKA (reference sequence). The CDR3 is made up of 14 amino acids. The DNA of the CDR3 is TGCAGTGCTAGTCGGACTTCGACTTACAATGAGCAGTTCTTC. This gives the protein CSASRTSTYNEQFF.

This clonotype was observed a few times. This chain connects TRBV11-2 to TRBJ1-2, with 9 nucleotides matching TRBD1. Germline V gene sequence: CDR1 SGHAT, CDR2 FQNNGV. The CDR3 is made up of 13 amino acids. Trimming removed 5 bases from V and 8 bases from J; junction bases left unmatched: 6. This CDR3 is CASSQQGALGYTF. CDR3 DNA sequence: TGTGCCAGCAGCCAACAGGGGGCGCTGGGCTACACCTTC. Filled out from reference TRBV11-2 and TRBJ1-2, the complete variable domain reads EAGVAQSPRYKIIEKRQSVAFWCNPISGHATLYWYQQILGQGPKLLIQFQNNGVVDDSQLPKDRFSAERLKGVDSTLKIQPAKLEDSAVYLCASSQQGALGYTFGSGTRLTVV.

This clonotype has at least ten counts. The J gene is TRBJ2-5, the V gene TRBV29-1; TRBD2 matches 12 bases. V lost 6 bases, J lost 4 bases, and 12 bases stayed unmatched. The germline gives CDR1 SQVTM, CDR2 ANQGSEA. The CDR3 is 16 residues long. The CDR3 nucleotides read TGCAGCGTGGGGCAGCTCACTAGCGGGAGGCCAGAGACCCAGTACTTC. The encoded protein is CSVGQLTSGRPETQYF.

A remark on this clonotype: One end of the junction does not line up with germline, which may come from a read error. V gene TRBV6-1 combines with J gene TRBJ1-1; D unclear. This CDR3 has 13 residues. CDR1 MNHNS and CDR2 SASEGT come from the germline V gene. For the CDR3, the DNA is TGTGCCAGCAATGACATCGGGGTCACTGATGCTTTCTTT. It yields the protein CASNDIGVTDAFF.

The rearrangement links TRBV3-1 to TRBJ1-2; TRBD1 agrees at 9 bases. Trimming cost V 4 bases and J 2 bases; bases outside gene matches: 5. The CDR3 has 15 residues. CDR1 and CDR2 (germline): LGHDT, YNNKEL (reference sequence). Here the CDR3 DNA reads TGTGCCAGCAGCCCCAAGACAGGGGGGAACTATGGCTACACCTTC. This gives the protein CASSPKTGGNYGYTF.

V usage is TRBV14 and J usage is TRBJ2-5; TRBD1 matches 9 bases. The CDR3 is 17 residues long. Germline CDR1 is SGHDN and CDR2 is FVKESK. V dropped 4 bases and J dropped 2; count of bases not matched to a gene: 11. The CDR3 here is CASSLLFGTGLQETQYF. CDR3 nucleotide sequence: TGTGCCAGCAGCCTGTTATTCGGGACAGGGCTTCAAGAGACCCAGTACTTC.

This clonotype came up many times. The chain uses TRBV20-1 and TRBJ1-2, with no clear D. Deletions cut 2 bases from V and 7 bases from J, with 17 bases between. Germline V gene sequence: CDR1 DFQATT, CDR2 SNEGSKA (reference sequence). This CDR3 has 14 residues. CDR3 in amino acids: CSARHTSDLAGYTF. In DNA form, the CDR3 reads TGCAGTGCTAGACATACATCAGACTTGGCTGGCTACACCTTC.

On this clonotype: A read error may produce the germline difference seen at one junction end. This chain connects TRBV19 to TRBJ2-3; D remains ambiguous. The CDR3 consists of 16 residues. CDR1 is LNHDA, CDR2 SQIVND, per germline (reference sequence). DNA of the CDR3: TGTGCCAGTAGTATGGATTCGACGACGTACACAGATACGCAGTATTTC. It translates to CASSMDSTTYTDTQYF.

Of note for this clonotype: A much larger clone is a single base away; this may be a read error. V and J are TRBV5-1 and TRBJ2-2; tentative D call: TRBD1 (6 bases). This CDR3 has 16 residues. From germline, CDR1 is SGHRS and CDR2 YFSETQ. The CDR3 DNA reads TGCGCCGGCAGCCGATCCGGGACACGGAGCACCGGGGAGCCGTTTTTT. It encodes CAGSRSGTRSTGEPFF.

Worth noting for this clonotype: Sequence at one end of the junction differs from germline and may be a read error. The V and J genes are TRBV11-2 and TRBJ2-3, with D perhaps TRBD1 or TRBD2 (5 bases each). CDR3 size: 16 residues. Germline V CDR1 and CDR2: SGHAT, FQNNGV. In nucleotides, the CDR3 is TGTGCCTGCAGCCCCCATGGGGGTTTCGGCACAGATACGCAGTATTTT. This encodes CACSPHGGFGTDTQYF.

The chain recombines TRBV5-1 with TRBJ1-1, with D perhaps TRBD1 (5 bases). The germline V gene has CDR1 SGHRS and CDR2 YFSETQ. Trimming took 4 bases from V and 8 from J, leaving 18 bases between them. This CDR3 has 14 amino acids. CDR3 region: CASSRWGDSTEAFF. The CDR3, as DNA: TGCGCCAGCAGCCGTTGGGGGGATAGCACAGAAGCTTTCTTT.

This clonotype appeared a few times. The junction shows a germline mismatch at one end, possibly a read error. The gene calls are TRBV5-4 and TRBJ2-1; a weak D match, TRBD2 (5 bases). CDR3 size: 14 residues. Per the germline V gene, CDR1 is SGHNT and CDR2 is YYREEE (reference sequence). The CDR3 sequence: CASSSVAIHNEQFF. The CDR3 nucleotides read TGCGCCAGCAGCTCGGTAGCGATCCACAATGAGCAGTTCTTC. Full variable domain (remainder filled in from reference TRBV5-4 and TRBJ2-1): ETGVTQSPTHLIKTRGQQVTLRCSSQSGHNTVSWYQQALGQGPQFIFQYYREEENGRGNFPPRFSGLQFPNYSSELNVNALELDDSALYLCASSSVAIHNEQFFGPGTRLTVL.

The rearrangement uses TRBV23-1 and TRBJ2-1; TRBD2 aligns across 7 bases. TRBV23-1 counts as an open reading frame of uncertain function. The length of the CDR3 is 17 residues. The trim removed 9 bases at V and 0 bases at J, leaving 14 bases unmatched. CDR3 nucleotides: TGCGCCAGGAGATCCATGGCTAGCGGTTTCTCCTACAATGAGCAGTTCTTC. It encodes CARRSMASGFSYNEQFF.

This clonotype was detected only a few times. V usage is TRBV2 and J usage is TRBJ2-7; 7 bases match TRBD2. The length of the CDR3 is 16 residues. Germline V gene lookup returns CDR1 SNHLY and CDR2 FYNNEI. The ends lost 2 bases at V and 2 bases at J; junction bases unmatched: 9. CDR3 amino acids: CASSESGWEGTYEQYF. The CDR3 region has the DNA TGTGCCAGCAGTGAAAGTGGGTGGGAGGGTACCTACGAGCAGTACTTC.